Listed below are T cell receptor beta chains from one sample, sequenced in a study of blood T cell repertoires in COVID-19. Using immunoSEQ multiplex PCR, the repertoire was profiled, and TCRdb retains in-frame clones only, with some absent. Of about 260,000 clones listed, 75% to 90% were seen once; the top ten hold approximately 1.5%. What was sequenced was peripheral blood. The source of these receptors is a woman aged 40 to 50 who had recovered from COVID-19. Each CDR3 is given with its conserved first and last residue.

j_call | v_call | cdr3_aa
TRBJ1-2 | TRBV7-3 | CASSLGAGDGYTF
TRBJ1-2 | TRBV19 | CASSIRGSGGYTF
TRBJ2-7 | TRBV18 | CASSPPSSYEQYF
TRBJ1-1 | TRBV30 | CAWSVLWTGNTEAFF
TRBJ2-1 | TRBV2 | CASRRDSYNEQFF
TRBJ2-2 | TRBV3-1/TRBV3-2 | CASSQDYRGTGELFF
TRBJ2-7 | TRBV11-2 | CASSLAGTGYPYEQYF
TRBJ1-1 | TRBV15 | CATSRTGTEAFF
TRBJ2-7 | TRBV6-1 | CASSEVDRASYEQYF
TRBJ1-1 | TRBV3-1/TRBV3-2 | CASSFRDGTEAFF
TRBJ1-5 | TRBV30 | CAWTMGGIQPQHF
TRBJ1-5 | TRBV12-5 | CASGLDYRGQPQHF
TRBJ2-2 | TRBV6-5 | CASSYSEGEDTGELFF
TRBJ1-2 | TRBV5-1 | CASSLDPGDHGYTF
TRBJ2-1 | TRBV7-9 | CASSPLELAGRRYNEQFF
TRBJ2-7 | TRBV18 | CASSPTTGVGYEQYF
TRBJ1-4 | TRBV12-5 | CASAYSFNEKLFF
TRBJ2-4 | TRBV4-1 | CASSQDDGLAGGLLAKNIQYF
TRBJ2-7 | TRBV27 | CASRNLQGYEQYF
TRBJ2-7 | TRBV4-1 | CASSQPWADGGEQYF
TRBJ1-6 | TRBV9 | CASSVEPTDFSPLHF
TRBJ2-1 | TRBV27 | CASSRIRGIYNEQFF
TRBJ2-5 | TRBV5-1 | CASARFRGETQYF
TRBJ2-3 | TRBV19 | CASSSGLAGGGTQYF
TRBJ2-3 | TRBV7-9 | CASSPTLAGGGDTQYF
TRBJ2-5 | TRBV5-6 | CASSRGQETQYF
TRBJ1-2 | TRBV9 | CASSVARQGDGYTF
TRBJ2-7 | TRBV11-2 | CASTHETGGEQYF
TRBJ1-1 | TRBV6-5 | CASTRGGVTEAFF
TRBJ2-3 | TRBV5-6 | CASSPWGFYGTDTQYF